These 19 T cell receptor beta chains were all obtained from the same sample, sequenced in a study of T cell responses to AZD1222 COVID-19 vaccine. Clones were read by immunoSEQ multiplex PCR, and TCRdb kept only the in-frame ones, dropping some. The sample lists 120,000 or so clones; about 79% were seen once. Sequenced here: peripheral blood, sampled 28 days after the second AZD1222 dose. These TCRs come from an adult who received the AZD1222 COVID-19 vaccine.

This clone was counted many times. The rearrangement joins TRBV2 to TRBJ1-1, with D tentatively TRBD1 (5 bases). The CDR3 extends over 14 amino acids. V gave up 3 bases and J gave up 1 base, with 9 bases separating them. Germline lookup yields CDR1 SNHLY and CDR2 FYNNEI. CDR3 residues: CASSERGPNTEAFF. CDR3 coding DNA: TGTGCCAGCAGTGAGAGGGGACCGAACACTGAAGCTTTCTTT.

In this sample, this clone turned up once. The chain employs TRBV11-1 and TRBJ1-1, with a possible D match to TRBD1 (6 bases). Per germline, CDR1 SGHAT and CDR2 FQDESV (reference sequence). The CDR3 length is 15 residues. V dropped 6 bases and J dropped 2 bases, with 16 bases sitting between them. CDR3 sequence (DNA): TGTGCCAGCAGTCCAGTGGGGGCTGGCAACACTGAAGCTTTCTTT. Translation: CASSPVGAGNTEAFF.

This clone was seen a handful of times. As DNA, the CDR3 is TGCGCCAGCAGTGACAGTTCCCTCTCACCCCTCCACTTT. Amino acid sequence: CASSDSSLSPLHF. This sequence joins TRBV10-1 and TRBJ1-6, with D uncertain. The V end was cut by 3 bases, the J end by 10 bases, with 10 bases between. The CDR3 loop spans 13 amino acids. CDR1 is WNHNN and CDR2 is SYGVQD in the germline V gene (reference sequence).

This CDR3 is CASSDPGTGALPLHF. The CDR3, as DNA: TGTGCCAGCAGTGACCCCGGGACAGGGGCGCTACCCCTCCACTTT. The chain combines TRBV6-4 with TRBJ1-6; TRBD1 matches at 10 bases. In germline, CDR1 is MRHNA, CDR2 SNTAGT. V lost 2 bases and J lost 12; bases outside the gene matches: 7. The CDR3 covers 15 residues.

This sequence joins TRBV5-5 and TRBJ1-1, with 8 bases identical to TRBD1. With 0 bases clipped from V and 1 base from J, the junction kept 2 bases outside the gene matches. The CDR3 totals 15 residues. Germline CDR1 reads SGHKS; CDR2 reads YYEKEE (reference sequence). Here the CDR3 reads CASSLGQGRNTEAFF. CDR3 sequence (DNA): TGTGCCAGCAGCTTGGGACAGGGGAGGAACACTGAAGCTTTCTTT.

The chain recombines TRBV2 with TRBJ2-2; 8 nucleotides align to TRBD1. There are 16 residues in the CDR3. V lost 4 bases and J lost 2; bases outside the gene matches: 6. Germline CDR1 is SNHLY and CDR2 is FYNNEI. Here the CDR3 DNA reads TGTGCCAGCAGTGGGGACAGGTTCCGTAACACCGGGGAGCTGTTTTTT. Its protein is CASSGDRFRNTGELFF.

V and J are TRBV7-2 and TRBJ2-7; no clear D. In germline, CDR1 is SGHTA, CDR2 FQGNSA. V was cut by 3 bases and J by 6 bases, with 9 bases left in between. The CDR3 spans 12 residues. The CDR3 region is CASSLDIGEQYF. CDR3 bases: TGTGCCAGCAGCTTGGATATCGGCGAGCAGTACTTC.

This clone was recorded a few times. The rearrangement uses TRBV11-2 and TRBJ2-7; TRBD2 matches 7 bases. V gave up 5 bases and J gave up 2 bases; unmatched junction bases: 3. This CDR3 has 13 amino acids. The germline V gene encodes CDR1 SGHAT and CDR2 FQNNGV. The CDR3 DNA reads TGTGCCAGCAGCACCGGACTAGCCTACGAGCAGTACTTC. Protein product: CASSTGLAYEQYF.

As DNA, the CDR3 is TGTGCCAGCAGTTACGACAGGGGGCGCACTGAAGCTTTCTTT. It translates to CASSYDRGRTEAFF. The chain employs TRBV6-5 and TRBJ1-1, with 10 positions matching TRBD1. V trimming: 2 bases; J trimming: 4 bases; junction bases outside the gene matches: 1. The germline V gene has CDR1 MNHEY and CDR2 SVGAGI. The CDR3 is made up of 14 amino acids.

The J gene is TRBJ1-2, the V gene TRBV12-3 or TRBV12-4; no definite D call. V was trimmed by 3 bases and J by 6 bases, leaving 11 bases between them. This CDR3 spans 13 amino acids. CDR3 residues: CASSFFRVDGYTF. DNA of the CDR3: TGTGCCAGCAGTTTTTTCCGTGTCGATGGCTACACCTTC.

The chain uses TRBV6-2 or TRBV6-3 and TRBJ1-1, with 8 bases that match TRBD1. The V segment lost 2 bases and the J segment 3 bases; nucleotides outside the gene matches: 11. The CDR3 totals 17 residues. CDR1 and CDR2 from the germline V gene are MNHEY and SVGEGT. The CDR3 region is CASSYLTGDGLDTEAFF. DNA of the CDR3: TGTGCCAGCAGTTACCTGACAGGGGACGGTCTTGACACTGAAGCTTTCTTT.

This clone is a singleton in its sample. V is TRBV2 and J is TRBJ1-1, with D uncertain. Trimming cost V 6 bases and J 1 base, with 6 bases left between them. Germline CDR1 is SNHLY and CDR2 is FYNNEI. CDR3 length: 12 residues. This CDR3 reads CASRERNTEAFF. The CDR3 nucleotides are TGTGCCAGCAGGGAGAGGAACACTGAAGCTTTCTTT.

The V and J genes are TRBV20-1 and TRBJ1-1; D gene unclear. With 5 bases removed from V and 13 bases from J, the gap between germline ends came to 17 bases. Looked up from germline, CDR1 is DFQATT and CDR2 is SNEGSKA (reference sequence). The CDR3 runs to 11 residues. The CDR3 DNA sequence: TGCAGTGCTCCGTTTGTTTCGGCAGGTTTCTTT. Translation: CSAPFVSAGFF.

DNA of the CDR3: TGTGCCAGCAGTTACTTGGCCAGGGGCTACGAGCAGTACTTC. As protein: CASSYLARGYEQYF. The chain links TRBV6-5 to TRBJ2-7, with TRBD1 as a possible D gene (6 bases). Trimming took off 1 base at V and 3 bases at J, with 10 bases between the two ends. The CDR3 runs 14 residues. Germline lookup yields CDR1 MNHEY and CDR2 SVGAGI.

J is TRBJ1-3 and V is TRBV7-6; tentatively, D is TRBD1 (5 bases). CDR1 is SGHVS and CDR2 is FNYEAQ in the germline V gene. V lost 1 base and J lost 3, with 10 bases in between. This CDR3 contains 15 residues. DNA for the CDR3: TGTGCCAGCAGCTTAGTCCAGGGAGGTGGAAACACCATATATTTT. This translates into CASSLVQGGGNTIYF.

The chain is built from TRBV28 and TRBJ2-1; D remains ambiguous. V was shortened by 5 bases and J by 9 bases, with 8 bases between the two germline ends. Germline V gives CDR1 MDHEN, CDR2 SYDVKM. This CDR3 is 11 amino acids long. CDR3: CASSPGGEQFF. The CDR3 DNA reads TGTGCCAGCAGTCCCGGCGGTGAGCAGTTCTTC.

V usage is TRBV5-5 and J usage is TRBJ1-1, with 9 nucleotides matching TRBD1. This CDR3 is built from 15 residues. Germline assignment: CDR1 SGHKS and CDR2 YYEKEE (reference sequence). V lost 3 bases and J lost 4; bases outside the gene matches: 7. This CDR3 reads CASSWGTGRGTEAFF. CDR3 in DNA: TGTGCCAGCAGCTGGGGGACAGGGCGAGGCACTGAAGCTTTCTTT.

The rearrangement uses TRBV29-1 and TRBJ1-5; no definite D call. The V end was cut by 0 bases, the J end by 0 bases, with 6 bases between. Germline CDR1 reads SQVTM; CDR2 reads ANQGSEA. The CDR3 covers 14 residues. The CDR3 region is CSVEDGDSNQPQHF. DNA of the CDR3: TGCAGCGTTGAAGATGGAGATAGCAATCAGCCCCAGCATTTT.

The rearrangement joins TRBV9 to TRBJ1-2, with TRBD1 as a possible D gene (5 bases). The CDR3 sequence is 15 residues long. Germline CDR1 is SGDLS and CDR2 is YYNGEE. Between the trimmed V and J ends, which lost 3 bases and 6 bases, there was a span of 18 bases. The CDR3 bases are TGTGCCAGCAGCGAGCAAGGGGCCGGGGTAAATGGCTACACCTTC. It codes for CASSEQGAGVNGYTF.